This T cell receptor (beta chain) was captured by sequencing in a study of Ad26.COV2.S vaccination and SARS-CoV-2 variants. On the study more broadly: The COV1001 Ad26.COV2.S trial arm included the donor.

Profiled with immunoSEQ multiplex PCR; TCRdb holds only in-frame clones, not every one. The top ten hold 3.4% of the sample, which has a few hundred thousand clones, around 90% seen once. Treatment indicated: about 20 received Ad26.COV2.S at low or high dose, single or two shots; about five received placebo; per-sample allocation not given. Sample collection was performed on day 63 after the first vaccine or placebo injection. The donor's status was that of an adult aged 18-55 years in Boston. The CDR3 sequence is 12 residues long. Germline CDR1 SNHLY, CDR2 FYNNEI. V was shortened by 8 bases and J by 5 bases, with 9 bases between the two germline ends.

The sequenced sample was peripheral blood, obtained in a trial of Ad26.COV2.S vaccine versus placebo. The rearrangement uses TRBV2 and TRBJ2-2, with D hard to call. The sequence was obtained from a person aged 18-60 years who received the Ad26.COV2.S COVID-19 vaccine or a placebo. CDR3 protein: CASLWVTGELFF. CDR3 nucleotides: TGTGCCAGCTTGTGGGTTACCGGGGAGCTGTTTTTT.